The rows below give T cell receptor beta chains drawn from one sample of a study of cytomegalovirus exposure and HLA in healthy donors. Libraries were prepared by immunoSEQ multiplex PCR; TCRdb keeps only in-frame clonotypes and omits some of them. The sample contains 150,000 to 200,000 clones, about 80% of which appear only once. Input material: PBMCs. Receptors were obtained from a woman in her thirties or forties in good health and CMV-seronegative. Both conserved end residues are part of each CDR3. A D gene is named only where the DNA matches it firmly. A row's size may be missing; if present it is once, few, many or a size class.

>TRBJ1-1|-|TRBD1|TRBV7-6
TGTGCCAGCAGCTTAGTTACAGGGGGGGGAATGAACACTGAAGCTTTCTTT
CASSLVTGGGMNTEAFF
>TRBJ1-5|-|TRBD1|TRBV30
TGTGCCTGGGGACAGGGGGCTGGGAGCAATCAGCCCCAGCATTTT
CAWGQGAGSNQPQHF
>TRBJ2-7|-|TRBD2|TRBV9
TGTGCCAGCAGCGTAACTACACCCACGGGACTAGCGGGAGGACCCCATACCGGAGTGTACTTC
CASSVTTPTGLAGGPHTGVYF
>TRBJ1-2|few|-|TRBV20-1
TGCAGCGCGAGTAACTACACCTTC
CSASNYTF
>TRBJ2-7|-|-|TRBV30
TGTGCCTGGTCCCGTTACTACGAGCAGTACTTC
CAWSRYYEQYF
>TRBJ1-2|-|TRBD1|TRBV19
TGTGCCAGCCGAGGGGGTGACTGGGACAGCCGAAACTATGGCTACACCTTC
CASRGGDWDSRNYGYTF
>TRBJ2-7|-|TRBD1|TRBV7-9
TGTGCCAGCAGCCCTGGGACAGGAGGCATCAACGAGCAGTACTTC
CASSPGTGGINEQYF
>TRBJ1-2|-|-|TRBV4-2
TGTGCCAGCAGCCAAGGGCGGGGGTTTAACTATGGCTACACCTTC
CASSQGRGFNYGYTF
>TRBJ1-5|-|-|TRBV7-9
TGTGCCAGCAGCATACAGGGCAATCAGCCCCAGCATTTT
CASSIQGNQPQHF
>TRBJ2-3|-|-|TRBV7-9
TGTGCCAGCAGCTTAACAGGGTCTAGCACAGATACGCAGTATTTT
CASSLTGSSTDTQYF
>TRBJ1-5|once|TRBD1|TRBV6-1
TGTGCCAGCACCGAGGGACAGCCCAATCAGCCCCAGCATTTT
CASTEGQPNQPQHF
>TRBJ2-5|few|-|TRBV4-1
TGCGCCAGCAGTATGCAAGGGGGCCAAGAGACCCAGTACTTC
CASSMQGGQETQYF
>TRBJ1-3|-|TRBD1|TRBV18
TGTGCCAGCTCACCTCCCGGGACAGCAGGATTTCACGGAAACACCATATATTTT
CASSPPGTAGFHGNTIYF
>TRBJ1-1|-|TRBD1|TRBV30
TGTGCCTCGATATACACAGGGGCTGCCTTTAGCACTGAAGCTTTCTTT
CASIYTGAAFSTEAFF
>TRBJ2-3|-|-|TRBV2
TGTGCCAGCAGTGAACCCCTTATCGGGACAGATACGCAGTATTTT
CASSEPLIGTDTQYF
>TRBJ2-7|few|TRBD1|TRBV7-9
TGTTCCAGCAGCCCTCGGGACAGCGCCTACGAGCAGTACTTC
CSSSPRDSAYEQYF
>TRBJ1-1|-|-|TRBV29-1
TGCAGCGTTGGAGGGGGTAACACTGAAGCTTTCTTT
CSVGGGNTEAFF
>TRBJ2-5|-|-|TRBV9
TGTGCCAGCAGCGTAGCTTTACAGGCAGAGACCCAGTACTTC
CASSVALQAETQYF
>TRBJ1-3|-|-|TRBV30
TGTGCCTGGAGCCGGGACAACTCTGGAAACACCATATATTTT
CAWSRDNSGNTIYF
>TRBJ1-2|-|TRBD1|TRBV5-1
TGCGCCAGCAGGCTCACAGGGGGCGAGGTTGGCTACACCTTC
CASRLTGGEVGYTF
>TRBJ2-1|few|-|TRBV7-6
TGTGCCAGCAGCAATCAGGGATTCGGGTACAATGAGCAGTTCTTC
CASSNQGFGYNEQFF
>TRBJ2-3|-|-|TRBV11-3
TGTGCCAGCAGCTTAGATGTGGCCGGGACGCAGTATTTT
CASSLDVAGTQYF
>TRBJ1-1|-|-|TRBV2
TGTGCCAGCAGAAGGGGGAACACTGAAGCTTTCTTT
CASRRGNTEAFF
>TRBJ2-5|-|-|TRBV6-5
TGTGCCAGCAGTGCAAGACCAACTAGTTTCGAGACCCAGTACTTC
CASSARPTSFETQYF
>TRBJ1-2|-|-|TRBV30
TGTGCCTGGAGTGTCGGAGATTATGGCTACACCTTC
CAWSVGDYGYTF
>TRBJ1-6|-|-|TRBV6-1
TGTGCCAGCAGTGATCCAAGGAGCTCCTATAATTCACCCCTCCACTTT
CASSDPRSSYNSPLHF
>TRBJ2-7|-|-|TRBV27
TGTGCCAGCAGTTTGAACAGGGTGGGTTCCTACGAGCAGTACTTC
CASSLNRVGSYEQYF
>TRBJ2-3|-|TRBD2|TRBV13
TGTGCCAGCAGCTCAGGACTAGCTGGAGATACGCAGTATTTT
CASSSGLAGDTQYF
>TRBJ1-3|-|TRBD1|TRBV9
TGTGCCAGCGGCCCACCCACAGGGGCTGGAAACACCATATATTTT
CASGPPTGAGNTIYF
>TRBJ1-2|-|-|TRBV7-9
TGTGCCAGCAGCTTTACCCCCCCACTCGGGGGCTATGGCTACACCTTC
CASSFTPPLGGYGYTF
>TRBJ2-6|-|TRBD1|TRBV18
TGTGCCAGCTCCGGACAGGGACGAGAATCAGGGGCCAACGTCCTGACTTTC
CASSGQGRESGANVLTF
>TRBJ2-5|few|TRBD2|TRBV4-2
TGTGCCAGCAGCCTAACTAGCGGGAGGCCCCAAGAGACCCAGTACTTC
CASSLTSGRPQETQYF
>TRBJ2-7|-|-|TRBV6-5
TGTGCCAGCAGACGAACGACAGTAAAAGCCTACGAGCAGTACTTC
CASRRTTVKAYEQYF
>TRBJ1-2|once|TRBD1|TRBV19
TGTGCCAGTGTCTCACAGGGGGCGCGTATGGCTAACTATGGCTACACCTTC
CASVSQGARMANYGYTF
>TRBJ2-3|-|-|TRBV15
TGTGCCACCAGCCCCCGACATCTTGGGAGCACAGATACGCAGTATTTT
CATSPRHLGSTDTQYF
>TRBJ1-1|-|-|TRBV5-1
TGCGCCAGCAGCTTGGAGCCGGGTTTGAACACTGAAGCTTTCTTT
CASSLEPGLNTEAFF
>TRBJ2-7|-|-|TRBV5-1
TGCGCCAGCAGCCGTGGGGTAGCGGAAACCTACGAGCAGTACTTC
CASSRGVAETYEQYF